Below are 30 T cell receptor beta chains sequenced from a single sample in a study of T-cell reconstitution after alpha-beta-depleted transplantation in children. This sample's TCRbeta library carried unique molecular identifier barcodes. TCRdb itself ran the PCR reads through MiXCR, one entry per CDR3 protein. The sample lists about 980,000 distinct CDR3 sequences; roughly 31% were seen once. Specimen: PBMCs, mostly from graft donor cells, collected 360 days after TCRalphabeta/CD19-depleted stem cell transplant. These receptors originate from a boy under two years old who had a stem cell transplant for SCID, so the T cells may come from the graft donor.

This clonotype was observed once. The chain carries TRBV18 and TRBJ2-7, with 10 nucleotides matching TRBD1. In germline, CDR1 is KGHSH, CDR2 LQKENI. The CDR3 spans 17 residues. After removal of 1 base from V and 3 bases from J, the junction contained 9 bases not matched to a gene. The chain's CDR3 is CASSPRGQGSHGYEQYF. CDR3 in DNA: TGTGCCAGCTCACCACGGGGACAGGGGTCCCATGGCTACGAGCAGTACTTC. The full variable domain, in which reference TRBV18 and TRBJ2-7 provide the parts outside the CDR3, is NAGVMQNPRHLVRRRGQEARLRCSPMKGHSHVYWYRQLPEEGLKFMVYLQKENIIDESGMPKERFSAEFPKEGPSILRIQQVVRGDSAAYFCASSPRGQGSHGYEQYFGPGTRLTVT.

This sequence joins TRBV2 and TRBJ1-2; D not resolved. This CDR3 has 12 residues. In germline, CDR1 is SNHLY, CDR2 FYNNEI. Trimming shortened V by 8 bases and J by 1 base, and 8 bases separated the two germline ends. CDR3 sequence: CASAGINYGYTF. CDR3 DNA sequence: TGTGCCAGCGCCGGGATTAACTATGGCTACACCTTC.

This clonotype was counted between two and nine times. This chain uses TRBV29-1 with TRBJ2-7; TRBD1 agrees at 12 bases. The V gene end was trimmed by 6 bases and the J gene end by 9 bases; junction bases not matched to a gene: 3. Germline V gene lookup returns CDR1 SQVTM and CDR2 ANQGSEA. This CDR3 comprises 11 residues. CDR3 coding DNA: TGCAGCGTGGTGGGACAGGGGGCGCAGTACTTC. It codes for CSVVGQGAQYF.

This clonotype was seen a few times. The gene calls are TRBV4-3 and TRBJ2-7; 9 bases fit TRBD1. The CDR3 runs to 16 residues. Germline V gene sequence: CDR1 LGHNA, CDR2 YSLEER. V was pared by 0 bases and J by 3 bases, with 6 bases of the junction left unmatched. The CDR3 DNA sequence: TGCGCCAGCAGCCAAGAAGGAGGACAGGGGTTCTACGAGCAGTACTTC. Its protein is CASSQEGGQGFYEQYF.

This clonotype was detected many times. This rearrangement joins TRBV2 to TRBJ2-5; 8 nucleotides agree with TRBD2. Per germline, CDR1 SNHLY and CDR2 FYNNEI. The CDR3 covers 13 residues. J was trimmed by 1 base and V by 6 bases; bases with no gene match: 1. This CDR3 reads CASSGGGQETQYF. DNA for the CDR3: TGTGCCAGCAGCGGGGGGGGCCAAGAGACCCAGTACTTC.

The sample holds a few counts of this clonotype. The rearrangement links TRBV20-1 to TRBJ2-3; no definite D call. Germline V gene data show CDR1 as DFQATT and CDR2 as SNEGSKA (reference sequence). With 0 bases removed from V and 2 bases from J, the gap between germline ends came to 6 bases. The CDR3 length is 13 residues. The CDR3 nucleotides read TGCAGTGCTAGAGATGCCACCACAGATACGCAGTATTTT. The encoded protein is CSARDATTDTQYF.

This clonotype has just a few counts. The chain couples TRBV20-1 to TRBJ2-7; 8 bases align to TRBD1. The CDR3 sequence is 14 residues long. J was trimmed by 3 bases and V by 8 bases; bases with no gene match: 12. Germline CDR1 and CDR2: DFQATT and SNEGSKA (reference sequence). CDR3 residues: CSYLSGGLLYEQYF. The CDR3 nucleotides read TGCAGTTACCTTTCAGGGGGCCTCCTCTACGAGCAGTACTTC.

V is TRBV7-2 and J is TRBJ2-7, with TRBD2 matching 9 bases. This CDR3 is 17 amino acids long. From germline, CDR1 is SGHTA and CDR2 FQGNSA. V gave up 0 bases and J gave up 3 bases; unmatched junction bases: 9. CDR3 sequence (DNA): TGTGCCAGCAGCTTAGCCGCGCGAGCGGGGGGCTTCTACGAGCAGTACTTC. It is translated as CASSLAARAGGFYEQYF.

V is TRBV4-2 and J is TRBJ1-4; perhaps TRBD1 as D (6 bases). The V end was cut by 0 bases, the J end by 11 bases, with 16 bases between. Germline CDR1 LGHNA, CDR2 YNFKEQ. This CDR3 has 15 amino acids. CDR3 in DNA: TGTGCCAGCAGCCAAGATTTTACAGGGCCTGGGAAACTGTTTTTT. Translating gives CASSQDFTGPGKLFF.

CDR3 sequence reads: CASSPSPGTQDGYTF. In DNA, the CDR3 is TGTGCCAGCAGCCCTAGCCCGGGGACACAGGATGGCTACACCTTC. The chain joins TRBV3-1 to TRBJ1-2, with a weak D call TRBD1 (6 bases). The CDR3 sequence is 15 residues long. Trimming pared 4 bases from V and 6 bases from J, leaving 18 bases between. CDR1 is LGHDT and CDR2 is YNNKEL in the germline V gene (reference sequence).

V usage is TRBV29-1 and J usage is TRBJ2-3, with 9 bases identical to TRBD1. After removal of 6 bases from V and 4 bases from J, the junction contained 14 bases not matched to a gene. Germline loops: CDR1 SQVTM, CDR2 ANQGSEA. The CDR3 length is 16 residues. The CDR3: CSVRTPTGGRADTQYF. Here the CDR3 DNA reads TGCAGCGTACGCACCCCGACAGGGGGAAGGGCAGATACGCAGTATTTT.

In its sample, this clonotype was seen a few times. The chain links TRBV20-1 to TRBJ1-1; D uncertain. The ends were cut back, 0 bases at V and 3 bases at J, with 11 bases in the middle. In germline, CDR1 is DFQATT, CDR2 SNEGSKA (reference sequence). The CDR3 runs to 14 residues. CDR3 loop: CSARDPRVHTEAFF. The CDR3, as DNA: TGCAGTGCTAGAGATCCCCGAGTTCACACTGAAGCTTTCTTT.

This clonotype has at least ten counts. This chain uses TRBV28 with TRBJ2-1; D is ambiguous. The CDR3 has 15 amino acids. CDR1 is MDHEN and CDR2 is SYDVKM in the germline V gene. V gave up 2 bases and J gave up 1 base, with 9 bases separating them. The CDR3 spells CASSLKPFSYNEQFF. CDR3 bases: TGTGCCAGCAGTTTAAAACCCTTTTCCTACAATGAGCAGTTCTTC.

Comments on this clonotype: A junction end diverges from the germline sequence, so it may reflect a read error. The chain combines TRBV4-1 with TRBJ1-5; 8 bases are a match to TRBD1. The germline CDR1 and CDR2 sequences are MGHRA and YSYEKL. The CDR3 runs 13 residues. The CDR3 sequence: CASSQTTRTGRNF. The CDR3 DNA is TGCGCCAGCAGCCAAACGACCCGGACAGGGCGGAACTTT.

This clonotype was counted a few times. The chain is built from TRBV3-1 and TRBJ2-5, with TRBD2 identical over 12 bases. The J segment lost 5 bases and the V segment lost 10 bases, leaving 8 bases of the junction unmatched. Germline lookup yields CDR1 LGHDT and CDR2 YNNKEL (reference sequence). The CDR3 loop spans 14 amino acids. CDR3 DNA sequence: TGTGCCACCTTACTAGCGGGGGGCGGGGAGACCCAGTACTTC. Protein sequence: CATLLAGGGETQYF.

A note on this clonotype: The junction differs from germline at one of its ends, possibly a read error. In DNA, the CDR3 is TGCGCCAGCACCTTGGCCGGGGACACCGGGGAGCTGTTTTTT. Translation gives CASTLAGDTGELFF. The chain employs TRBV5-1 and TRBJ2-2; D is possibly TRBD2 (5 bases). The CDR3 has 14 residues. CDR1 SGHRS and CDR2 YFSETQ come from the germline V gene.

In this sample, this clonotype turned up many times. This sequence joins TRBV7-2 and TRBJ1-1; D is undetermined. V lost 6 bases to trimming and J lost 2 bases, with 10 bases between them. Germline V gene sequence: CDR1 SGHTA, CDR2 FQGNSA. The CDR3 is 13 amino acids. CDR3: CASSPYLNTEAFF. CDR3 bases: TGTGCCAGCAGTCCCTACCTAAACACTGAAGCTTTCTTT.

The rearrangement links TRBV11-2 to TRBJ2-3, with D perhaps TRBD1 or TRBD2 (6 bases each). V was clipped by 10 bases and J by 0 bases, with 14 bases between them. Looked up from germline, CDR1 is SGHAT and CDR2 is FQNNGV. The CDR3 has 14 residues. The CDR3 loop is CAIKGGSSTDTQYF. As DNA, the CDR3 is TGTGCCATAAAGGGGGGATCCAGCACAGATACGCAGTATTTT.

The sample holds a few counts of this clonotype. The chain uses TRBV20-1 and TRBJ1-2; a possible D gene is TRBD1 (6 bases). The CDR3 has 12 residues. The germline CDR1 and CDR2 sequences are DFQATT and SNEGSKA (reference sequence). Between the trimmed V and J ends, which lost 7 bases and 5 bases, there was a span of 14 bases. The CDR3 is CSGVGDIYGYTF. In DNA form, the CDR3 reads TGCAGTGGAGTGGGGGACATTTATGGCTACACCTTC.

This clonotype was counted a few times. This chain connects TRBV10-3 to TRBJ2-3; 10 positions match TRBD2. CDR3 length: 15 residues. The V gene's germline CDR1 is ENHRY and CDR2 SYGVKD. V shed 7 bases and J 4 bases; nucleotides not matched to a gene: 8. CDR3 residues: CAIKSSGGPADTQYF. Written as DNA, the CDR3 is TGTGCCATCAAGAGTAGCGGGGGGCCGGCAGATACGCAGTATTTT.

The chain joins TRBV20-1 to TRBJ1-2; D possibly corresponds to TRBD1 (6 bases). With 6 bases removed from V and 8 bases from J, the gap between germline ends came to 10 bases. Germline V gene data show CDR1 as DFQATT and CDR2 as SNEGSKA (reference sequence). The CDR3 is 10 amino acids. Here the CDR3 reads CSAYRDGYTF. CDR3 nucleotide sequence: TGCAGTGCATACAGGGACGGCTACACCTTC.

The rearrangement uses TRBV12-3 or TRBV12-4 and TRBJ2-1, with 11 bases fitting TRBD1. Germline trimming cut 5 bases from V and 9 bases from J; bases unmatched to any gene: 6. The CDR3 is 14 residues long. The CDR3 here is CASSPRTGGSEQFF. DNA for the CDR3: TGTGCCAGCAGTCCCCGGACAGGGGGCAGTGAGCAGTTCTTC.

This clonotype was seen more than once but under ten times. The chain recombines TRBV20-1 with TRBJ2-3; possible D gene TRBD2, 5 bases. Germline V gene sequence: CDR1 DFQATT, CDR2 SNEGSKA (reference sequence). The CDR3 is 13 residues long. V lost 3 bases to trimming and J lost 5 bases, with 12 bases between them. The CDR3 nucleotides read TGCAGTGCTAGCGGGCCTCGGGGAGATACGCAGTATTTT. It translates to CSASGPRGDTQYF.

This clonotype was recorded a few times. V and J are TRBV7-2 and TRBJ2-3; D gene uncertain. Trimming pared 3 bases from V and 6 bases from J, leaving 10 bases between. CDR1 is SGHTA, CDR2 FQGNSA, per germline. This CDR3 spans 13 amino acids. CDR3 sequence reads: CASSFVRLDTQYF. For the CDR3, the DNA is TGTGCCAGCAGCTTCGTGAGGCTGGATACGCAGTATTTT.

The gene calls are TRBV5-1 and TRBJ2-7; the match to TRBD1 covers 9 bases. CDR3 length equals 16 residues. Germline CDR1 SGHRS, CDR2 YFSETQ. Unmatched junction bases numbered 15, after V lost 5 bases and J lost 6 bases. Here the CDR3 DNA reads TGCGCCAGCAGATTCACTGTGGGGACAGGGTGGTCCGAGCAGTACTTC. Protein product: CASRFTVGTGWSEQYF.

V usage is TRBV4-1 and J usage is TRBJ2-7, with 8 bases fitting TRBD2. The CDR3 runs 14 residues. With V trimmed by 3 bases and J by 3 bases, 4 bases remained unmatched. Germline V gene data show CDR1 as MGHRA and CDR2 as YSYEKL. Here the CDR3 DNA reads TGCGCCAGCAGCCACGGTAGCGGGGACTACGAGCAGTACTTC. This translates into CASSHGSGDYEQYF.

There are a few counts of this clonotype. The J gene is TRBJ2-7, the V gene TRBV7-2; a possible D gene is TRBD1 (6 bases). V was pared by 5 bases and J by 2 bases, with 19 bases between. Germline-derived CDR1 and CDR2 are SGHTA and FQGNSA. The CDR3 consists of 16 residues. The CDR3 coding sequence is TGTGCCAGCAGCCTGGGCCGGACAGTTGAAGCCTACGAGCAGTACTTC. Translating it yields CASSLGRTVEAYEQYF.

The chain joins TRBV4-3 to TRBJ1-1; D unresolved. V was cut by 3 bases and J by 4 bases, with 12 bases left in between. CDR3 length: 14 residues. Germline lookup yields CDR1 LGHNA and CDR2 YSLEER. The CDR3 is CASSQTRARTEAFF. CDR3 in DNA: TGCGCCAGCAGCCAGACCCGCGCCCGCACTGAAGCTTTCTTT.

CDR3 nucleotide sequence: TGTGCCAGCAGTATCAGGGGACTCTCCTACAATGAGCAGTTCTTC. It yields the protein CASSIRGLSYNEQFF. The chain joins TRBV11-2 to TRBJ2-1; D tentatively fits TRBD1 or TRBD2 (6 bases each). Trimming shortened V by 6 bases and J by 0 bases, and 12 bases separated the two germline ends. This CDR3 contains 15 residues. CDR1 is SGHAT and CDR2 is FQNNGV in the germline V gene.

This clonotype was counted a few times. The gene calls are TRBV7-2 and TRBJ1-2; D ambiguous. V lost 0 bases and J lost 5, with 10 bases in between. This CDR3 is 14 amino acids long. Germline V gene sequence: CDR1 SGHTA, CDR2 FQGNSA. This chain's CDR3 is CASSLAILGYGYTF. The DNA of the CDR3 is TGTGCCAGCAGCTTAGCCATCCTAGGTTATGGCTACACCTTC.